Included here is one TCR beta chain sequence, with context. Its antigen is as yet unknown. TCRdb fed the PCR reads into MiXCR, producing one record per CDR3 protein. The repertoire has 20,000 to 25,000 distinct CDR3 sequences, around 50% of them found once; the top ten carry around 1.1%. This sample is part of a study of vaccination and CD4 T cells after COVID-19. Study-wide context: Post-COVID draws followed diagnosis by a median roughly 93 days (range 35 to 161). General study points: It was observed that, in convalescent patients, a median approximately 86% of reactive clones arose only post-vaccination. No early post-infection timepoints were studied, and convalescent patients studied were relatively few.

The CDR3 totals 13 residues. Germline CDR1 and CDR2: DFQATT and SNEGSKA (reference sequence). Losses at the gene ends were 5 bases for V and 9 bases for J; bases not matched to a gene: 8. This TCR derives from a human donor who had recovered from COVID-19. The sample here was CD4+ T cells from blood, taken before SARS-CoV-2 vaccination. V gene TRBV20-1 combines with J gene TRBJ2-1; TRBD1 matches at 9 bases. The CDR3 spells CSAAGQGWGEQFF. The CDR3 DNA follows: TGCAGTGCTGCGGGACAGGGTTGGGGTGAGCAGTTCTTC.